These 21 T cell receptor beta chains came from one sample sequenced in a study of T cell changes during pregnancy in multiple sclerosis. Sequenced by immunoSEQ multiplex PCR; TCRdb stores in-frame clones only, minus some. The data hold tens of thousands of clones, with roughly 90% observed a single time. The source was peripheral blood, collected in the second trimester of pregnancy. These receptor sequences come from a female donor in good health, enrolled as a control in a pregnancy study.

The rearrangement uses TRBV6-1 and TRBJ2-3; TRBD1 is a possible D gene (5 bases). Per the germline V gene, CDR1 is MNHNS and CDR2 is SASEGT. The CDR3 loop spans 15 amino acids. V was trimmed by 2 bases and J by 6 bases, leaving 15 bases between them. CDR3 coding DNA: TGTGCCAGCAGTGAATTGCCCCTAGGGGTTGATACGCAGTATTTT. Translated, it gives CASSELPLGVDTQYF.

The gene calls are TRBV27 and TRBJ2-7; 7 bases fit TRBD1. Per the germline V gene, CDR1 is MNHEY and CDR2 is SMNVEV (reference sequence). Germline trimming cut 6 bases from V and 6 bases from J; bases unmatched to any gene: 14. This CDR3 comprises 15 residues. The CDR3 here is CASRGFGEGGSEQYF. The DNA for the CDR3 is TGTGCCAGCAGAGGATTTGGAGAAGGGGGCTCCGAGCAGTACTTC.

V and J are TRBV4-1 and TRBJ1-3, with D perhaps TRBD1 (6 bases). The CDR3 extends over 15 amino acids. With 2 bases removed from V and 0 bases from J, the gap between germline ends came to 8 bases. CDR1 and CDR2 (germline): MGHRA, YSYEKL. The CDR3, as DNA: TGCGCCAGCAGCCAACGACAGGCCTCTGGAAACACCATATATTTT. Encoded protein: CASSQRQASGNTIYF.

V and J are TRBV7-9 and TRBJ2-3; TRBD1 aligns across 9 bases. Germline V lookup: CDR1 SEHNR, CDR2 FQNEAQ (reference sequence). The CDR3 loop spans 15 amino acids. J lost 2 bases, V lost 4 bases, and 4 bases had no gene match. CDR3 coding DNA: TGTGCCAGCAGCTCGGGACAGGGAAACACAGATACGCAGTATTTT. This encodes CASSSGQGNTDTQYF. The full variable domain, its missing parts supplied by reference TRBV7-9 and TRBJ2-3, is DTGVSQNPRHKITKRGQNVTFRCDPISEHNRLYWYRQTLGQGPEFLTYFQNEAQLEKSRLLSDRFSAERPKGSFSTLEIQRTEQGDSAMYLCASSSGQGNTDTQYFGPGTRLTVL.

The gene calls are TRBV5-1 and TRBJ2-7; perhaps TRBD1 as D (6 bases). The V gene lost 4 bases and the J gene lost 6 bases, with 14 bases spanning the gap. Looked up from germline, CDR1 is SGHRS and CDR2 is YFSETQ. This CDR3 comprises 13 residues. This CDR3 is CASSDATGPEQYF. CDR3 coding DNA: TGCGCCAGCAGCGACGCTACAGGGCCCGAGCAGTACTTC.

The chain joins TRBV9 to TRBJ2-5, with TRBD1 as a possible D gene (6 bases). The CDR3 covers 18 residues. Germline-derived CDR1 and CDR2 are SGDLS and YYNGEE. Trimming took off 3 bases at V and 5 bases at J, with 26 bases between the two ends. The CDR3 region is CASSAPAKGMSRGETQYF. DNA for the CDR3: TGTGCCAGCAGCGCCCCGGCGAAGGGAATGTCGAGGGGGGAGACCCAGTACTTC.

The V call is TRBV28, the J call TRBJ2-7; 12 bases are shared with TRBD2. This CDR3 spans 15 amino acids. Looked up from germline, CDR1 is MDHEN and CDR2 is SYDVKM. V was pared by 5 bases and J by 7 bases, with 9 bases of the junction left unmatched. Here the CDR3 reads CASSTLAGGPQEQYF. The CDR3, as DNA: TGTGCCAGCAGTACTCTAGCGGGAGGGCCACAGGAGCAGTACTTC.

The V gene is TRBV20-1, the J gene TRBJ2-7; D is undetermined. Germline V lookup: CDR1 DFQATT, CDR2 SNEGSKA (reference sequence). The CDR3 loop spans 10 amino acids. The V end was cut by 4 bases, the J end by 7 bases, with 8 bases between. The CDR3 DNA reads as TGCAGTGCTACGCTGCGGGAGCAGTACTTC. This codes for CSATLREQYF.

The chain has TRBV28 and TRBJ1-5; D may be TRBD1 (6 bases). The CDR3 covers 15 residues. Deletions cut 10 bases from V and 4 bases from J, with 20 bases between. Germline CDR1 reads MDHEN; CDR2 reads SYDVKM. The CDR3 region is CATVTTGSGNQPQHF. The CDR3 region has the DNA TGTGCCACCGTGACAACAGGGTCCGGTAATCAGCCCCAGCATTTT. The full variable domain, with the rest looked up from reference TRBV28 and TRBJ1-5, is DVKVTQSSRYLVKRTGEKVFLECVQDMDHENMFWYRQDPGLGLRLIYFSYDVKMKEKGDIPEGYSVSREKKERFSLILESASTNQTSMYLCATVTTGSGNQPQHFGDGTRLSIL.

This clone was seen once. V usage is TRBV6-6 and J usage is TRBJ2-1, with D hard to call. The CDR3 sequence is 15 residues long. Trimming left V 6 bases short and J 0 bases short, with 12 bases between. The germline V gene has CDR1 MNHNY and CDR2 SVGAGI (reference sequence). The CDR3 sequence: CASRLGWSSYNEQFF. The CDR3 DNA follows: TGTGCCAGCAGATTGGGTTGGAGCTCCTACAATGAGCAGTTCTTC.

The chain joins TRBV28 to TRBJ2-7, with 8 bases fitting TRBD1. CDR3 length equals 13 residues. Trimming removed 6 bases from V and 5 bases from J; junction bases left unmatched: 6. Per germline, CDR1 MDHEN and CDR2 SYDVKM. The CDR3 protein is CASRRTGSDEQYF. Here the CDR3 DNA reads TGTGCCAGCAGGCGGACAGGGTCCGACGAGCAGTACTTC.

CDR3 DNA: TGTGCCAGCAGCGTAGGAGGGGACATTAATGAAAAACTGTTTTTT. Its protein is CASSVGGDINEKLFF. The rearrangement links TRBV9 to TRBJ1-4; tentatively, D is TRBD1 (6 bases). The length of the CDR3 is 15 residues. Germline lookup yields CDR1 SGDLS and CDR2 YYNGEE. V was clipped by 0 bases and J by 4 bases, with 10 bases between them. The full variable domain, its missing parts supplied by reference TRBV9 and TRBJ1-4, is DSGVTQTPKHLITATGQRVTLRCSPRSGDLSVYWYQQSLDQGLQFLIQYYNGEERAKGNILERFSAQQFPDLHSELNLSSLELGDSALYFCASSVGGDINEKLFFGSGTQLSVL.

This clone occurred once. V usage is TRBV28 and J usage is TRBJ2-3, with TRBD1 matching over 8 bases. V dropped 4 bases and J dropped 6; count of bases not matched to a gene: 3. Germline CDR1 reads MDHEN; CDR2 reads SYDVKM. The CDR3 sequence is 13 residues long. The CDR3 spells CASSSDRDDTQYF. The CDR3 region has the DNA TGTGCCAGCAGTTCGGACAGGGACGATACGCAGTATTTT.

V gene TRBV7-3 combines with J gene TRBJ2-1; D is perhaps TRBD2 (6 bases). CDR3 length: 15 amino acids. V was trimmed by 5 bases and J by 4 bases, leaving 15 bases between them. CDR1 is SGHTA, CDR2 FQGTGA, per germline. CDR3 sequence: CASSTIPSAYNEQFF. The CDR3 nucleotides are TGTGCCAGCAGCACCATCCCTAGCGCATACAATGAGCAGTTCTTC.

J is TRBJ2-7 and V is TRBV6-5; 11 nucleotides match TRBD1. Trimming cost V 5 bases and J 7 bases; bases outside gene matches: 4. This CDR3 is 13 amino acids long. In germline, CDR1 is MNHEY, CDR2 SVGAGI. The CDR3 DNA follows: TGTGCCAGCAGTGCCGGGACAGGGGGTGAGCAGTACTTC. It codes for CASSAGTGGEQYF.

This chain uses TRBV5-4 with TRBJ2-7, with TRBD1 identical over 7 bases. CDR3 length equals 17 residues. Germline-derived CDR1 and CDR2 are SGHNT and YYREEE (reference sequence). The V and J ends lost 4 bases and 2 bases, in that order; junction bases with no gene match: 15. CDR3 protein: CASSPDQGQMAAYEQYF. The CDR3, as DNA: TGTGCCAGCAGCCCAGACCAGGGACAGATGGCGGCCTACGAGCAGTACTTC. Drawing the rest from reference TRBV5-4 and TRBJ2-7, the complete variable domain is ETGVTQSPTHLIKTRGQQVTLRCSSQSGHNTVSWYQQALGQGPQFIFQYYREEENGRGNFPPRFSGLQFPNYSSELNVNALELDDSALYLCASSPDQGQMAAYEQYFGPGTRLTVT.

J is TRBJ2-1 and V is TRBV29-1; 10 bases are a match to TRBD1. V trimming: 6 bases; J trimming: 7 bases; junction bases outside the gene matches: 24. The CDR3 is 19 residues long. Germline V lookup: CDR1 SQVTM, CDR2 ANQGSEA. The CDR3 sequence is CSVSTKSRPGQGGLNEQFF. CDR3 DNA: TGCAGCGTCTCAACCAAGAGCCGTCCTGGACAGGGGGGTTTGAATGAGCAGTTCTTC.

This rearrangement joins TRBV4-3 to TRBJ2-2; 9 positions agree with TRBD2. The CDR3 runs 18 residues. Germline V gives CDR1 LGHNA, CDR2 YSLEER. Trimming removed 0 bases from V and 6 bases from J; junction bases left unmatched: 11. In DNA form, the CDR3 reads TGCGCCAGCAGCCAAGATGCGGGGAGCGGGAGGTGGGCCGGGGAGCTGTTTTTT. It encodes CASSQDAGSGRWAGELFF.

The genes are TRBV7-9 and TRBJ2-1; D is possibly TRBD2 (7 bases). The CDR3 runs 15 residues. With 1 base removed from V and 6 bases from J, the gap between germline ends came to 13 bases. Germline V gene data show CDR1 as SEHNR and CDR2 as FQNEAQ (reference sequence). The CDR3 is CASSLGFRGGNEQFF. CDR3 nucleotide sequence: TGTGCCAGCAGCTTAGGGTTTAGGGGGGGCAATGAGCAGTTCTTC.

The CDR3 sequence: CASSPQGGNTEAFF. The DNA for the CDR3 is TGTGCCAGCAGCCCCCAGGGGGGGAACACTGAAGCTTTCTTT. The chain joins TRBV25-1 to TRBJ1-1, with TRBD1 matching 7 bases. The CDR3 totals 14 residues. After removal of 6 bases from V and 1 base from J, the junction contained 5 bases not matched to a gene. Germline V gene lookup returns CDR1 MGHDK and CDR2 SYGVNS. Full variable domain (remainder filled in from reference TRBV25-1 and TRBJ1-1): EADIYQTPRYLVIGTGKKITLECSQTMGHDKMYWYQQDPGMELHLIHYSYGVNSTEKGDLSSESTVSRIRTEHFPLTLESARPSHTSQYLCASSPQGGNTEAFFGQGTRLTVV.

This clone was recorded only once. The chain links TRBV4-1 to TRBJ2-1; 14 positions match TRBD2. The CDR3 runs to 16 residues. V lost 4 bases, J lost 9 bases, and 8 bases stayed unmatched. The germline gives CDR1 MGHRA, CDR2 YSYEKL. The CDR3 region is CASSPGLAGALGEQFF. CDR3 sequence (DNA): TGCGCCAGCAGCCCGGGACTAGCGGGAGCCCTGGGTGAGCAGTTCTTC.